Each of the 2 T cell receptor beta chains below was sequenced from the same sample in a study of spatial heterogeneity in lung cancer. Time point: sample taken at primary tumor resection. No cells were sorted before sequencing. The whole RNA sequenced was extracted from tumor, nontumor lung or frozen PBMC. TCRdb reprocessed the 5' RACE reads with MiXCR, giving one entry per CDR3 protein. The table has approximately 10,000 distinct CDR3 sequences, about 17% seen once. Source: PBMCs, taken at surgery. The receptors come from a male donor with early-stage non-small cell lung cancer.

In this sample, this clonotype turned up a few times. The V and J genes are TRBV5-1 and TRBJ2-6; D not certain. Trimming stripped 7 bases from V and 2 bases from J, with 7 bases between. Germline V CDR1 and CDR2: SGHRS, YFSETQ. CDR3 size: 13 residues. DNA of the CDR3: TGCGCCAGCCTCACCCCTGGGGCCAACGTCCTGACTTTC. Its translation: CASLTPGANVLTF.

The rearrangement joins TRBV5-6 to TRBJ2-5; no clear D. Trimming stripped 3 bases from V and 5 bases from J, with 17 bases between. The CDR3 is 15 residues long. Looked up from germline, CDR1 is SGHDT and CDR2 is YYEEEE. The CDR3 DNA is TGTGCCAGCAGCTCGTTCGGTGGTAACTCGGAGACCCAGTACTTC. Translating gives CASSSFGGNSETQYF. The full variable domain, with the rest looked up from reference TRBV5-6 and TRBJ2-5, is DAGVTQSPTHLIKTRGQQVTLRCSPKSGHDTVSWYQQALGQGPQFIFQYYEEEERQRGNFPDRFSGHQFPNYSSELNVNALLLGDSALYLCASSSFGGNSETQYFGPGTRLLVL.